The 3 T cell receptor beta chains given below trace back to one sample, sequenced in a study of naive and memory T cell subsets. Both TRBC1 and TRBC2 were covered by a beta constant-region primer of two equimolar oligonucleotides. Ligated cDNA was amplified by four rounds of PCR with nested alpha and beta constant-region primers and SP2. TCRdb processed the UMI-ligation and nested PCR reads anew with MiXCR; each CDR3 protein has one entry. The sample includes fewer than 150,000 distinct CDR3 sequences, roughly a fifth seen only once; the top ten take about 0.63%. No cognate antigen is known for these TCRs. Broader study findings: Especially in CD8 cells, naive repertoires contained a few larger clonotypes, possibly CD45RA-re-expressing memory cells.

The sequenced material came from naive CD8+ T cells from blood. These receptor sequences come from a human donor in good health.

V is TRBV12-3 or TRBV12-4 and J is TRBJ2-3; 10 bases line up with TRBD2. The trim removed 6 bases at V and 0 bases at J, leaving 3 bases unmatched. The CDR3 totals 15 residues. CDR3 amino acids: CASSGTSASTDTQYF. The CDR3 nucleotides read TGTGCCAGCAGCGGGACTAGCGCGAGCACAGATACGCAGTATTTT.

The chain carries TRBV28 and TRBJ2-7; D may be TRBD2 (6 bases). This CDR3 region has 16 residues. Deletions cut 7 bases from V and 3 bases from J, with 22 bases between. Germline CDR1 reads MDHEN; CDR2 reads SYDVKM. CDR3 in DNA: TGTGCCAGCACCCCCCAGGAGGGAGCAGCTTACTACGAGCAGTACTTC. It codes for CASTPQEGAAYYEQYF.

This chain joins TRBV5-4 and TRBJ2-7, with TRBD2 matching over 7 bases. This CDR3 spans 14 amino acids. V lost 2 bases, J lost 6 bases, and 8 bases stayed unmatched. Germline V gene sequence: CDR1 SGHNT, CDR2 YYREEE (reference sequence). In DNA form, the CDR3 reads TGTGCCAGCAGCTTTCTCTCCGGCGGGAGCGAGCAGTACTTC. Translation gives CASSFLSGGSEQYF. The full variable domain, rest sourced from reference TRBV5-4 and TRBJ2-7, is ETGVTQSPTHLIKTRGQQVTLRCSSQSGHNTVSWYQQALGQGPQFIFQYYREEENGRGNFPPRFSGLQFPNYSSELNVNALELDDSALYLCASSFLSGGSEQYFGPGTRLTVT.